These 28 T cell receptor beta chains were sequenced from one sample in a study of OX40 agonist ivuxolimab in advanced cancers. TCRdb's copy holds only in-frame clones and misses some; the assay was immunoSEQ multiplex PCR. This table has 55,000 to 75,000 clones, about 90% appearing once. This sample comprised CD4+ or CD8+ T cells sorted from blood, obtained in a trial of the OX40 agonist ivuxolimab. The receptors were gathered from an adult with an advanced solid tumor such as melanoma, head and neck, liver or kidney cancer.

The genes are TRBV6-6 and TRBJ2-7; 8 bases map to TRBD1. The CDR3 has 11 amino acids. Germline loops: CDR1 MNHNY, CDR2 SVGAGI (reference sequence). The V and J ends lost 5 bases and 8 bases, in that order; junction bases with no gene match: 2. The CDR3 is CASSQGAKQYF. The CDR3 coding sequence is TGTGCCAGCAGTCAGGGGGCGAAGCAGTACTTC.

CDR3 amino acids: CASSNPKEKLFF. CDR3 sequence (DNA): TGTGCCAGTAGTAACCCGAAAGAAAAACTGTTTTTT. This chain links TRBV19 with TRBJ1-4; D is unclear. From germline, CDR1 is LNHDA and CDR2 SQIVND (reference sequence). This CDR3 region has 12 residues. V was shortened by 4 bases and J by 8 bases, with 8 bases between the two germline ends.

The CDR3 reads CASSLERSSYNEQFF. Written as DNA, the CDR3 is TGCGCCAGCAGCTTAGAGCGGAGCTCCTACAATGAGCAGTTCTTC. The J gene is TRBJ2-1, the V gene TRBV5-1, with D maybe TRBD2 (5 bases). V was shortened by 2 bases and J by 0 bases, with 9 bases between the two germline ends. In germline, CDR1 is SGHRS, CDR2 YFSETQ. This CDR3 comprises 15 residues.

The CDR3 nucleotides are TGTGCCAGCAGCACTTGGACAGGGCATCCAGATACGCAGTATTTT. As protein: CASSTWTGHPDTQYF. The V and J genes are TRBV11-1 and TRBJ2-3; TRBD1 aligns across 8 bases. V shed 5 bases, J shed 4 bases, and the junction held 8 bases outside the gene matches. CDR1 SGHAT and CDR2 FQDESV come from the germline V gene (reference sequence). The CDR3 length is 15 residues.

Written as DNA, the CDR3 is TGCGCCAGCAGCTTGCTTCCCACTACACAGGGGACAGCTTTCTTT. It specifies CASSLLPTTQGTAFF. The chain uses TRBV5-1 and TRBJ1-1; TRBD1 agrees at 7 bases. From germline, CDR1 is SGHRS and CDR2 YFSETQ. V trimming: 1 base; J trimming: 10 bases; junction bases outside the gene matches: 13. This CDR3 contains 15 residues.

The chain recombines TRBV15 with TRBJ1-1; no reliable D call. Looked up from germline, CDR1 is LNHNV and CDR2 is YYDKDF (reference sequence). The CDR3 has 12 amino acids. Trimming removed 3 bases at V and 4 bases at J, with 6 bases between. The DNA for the CDR3 is TGTGCCACCAGCAGGGACCGCACTGAAGCTTTCTTT. Its translation is CATSRDRTEAFF.

This chain connects TRBV5-1 to TRBJ2-2; TRBD2 might be the D (5 bases). Germline loops: CDR1 SGHRS, CDR2 YFSETQ. The CDR3 runs to 15 residues. Trimming pared 4 bases from V and 5 bases from J, leaving 15 bases between. CDR3: CASSPTGVWTGELFF. The CDR3, as DNA: TGCGCCAGCAGCCCCACCGGGGTGTGGACCGGGGAGCTGTTTTTT. The complete variable domain, with remaining parts taken from reference TRBV5-1 and TRBJ2-2, reads KAGVTQTPRYLIKTRGQQVTLSCSPISGHRSVSWYQQTPGQGLQFLFEYFSETQRNKGNFPGRFSGRQFSNSRSEMNVSTLELGDSALYLCASSPTGVWTGELFFGEGSRLTVL.

V gene TRBV10-3 combines with J gene TRBJ2-1; 13 bases match TRBD2. The CDR3 length is 20 residues. Germline values: CDR1 ENHRY, CDR2 SYGVKD. V trimming: 2 bases; J trimming: 4 bases; junction bases outside the gene matches: 14. CDR3 loop: CAISEPPGTSGTINYNEQFF. CDR3 in DNA: TGTGCCATCAGTGAGCCCCCTGGGACTAGCGGGACTATCAATTACAATGAGCAGTTCTTC.

The rearrangement links TRBV11-2 to TRBJ2-4; no clear D. Germline V lookup: CDR1 SGHAT, CDR2 FQNNGV. This CDR3 has 16 amino acids. Trimming took 5 bases from V and 8 from J, leaving 22 bases between them. As DNA, the CDR3 is TGTGCCAGCAGCCCGCCGACAATGGGCCCAAGGGACATTCAGTACTTC. Translation: CASSPPTMGPRDIQYF.

The V and J genes are TRBV19 and TRBJ1-5, with a possible D match to TRBD1 (6 bases). The germline V and J ends were trimmed by 7 bases and 4 bases, with 17 bases remaining between them. CDR1 is LNHDA and CDR2 is SQIVND in the germline V gene (reference sequence). The CDR3 is made up of 15 amino acids. The CDR3: CASTWGGQGNQPQHF. In DNA, the CDR3 is TGTGCCAGTACTTGGGGGGGGCAGGGGAATCAGCCCCAGCATTTT.

This clone was seen a handful of times. The rearrangement joins TRBV15 to TRBJ2-7, with TRBD1 matching 7 bases. J was trimmed by 5 bases and V by 2 bases; bases with no gene match: 12. Germline CDR1 and CDR2: LNHNV and YYDKDF (reference sequence). This CDR3 has 16 amino acids. CDR3 sequence reads: CATSRPKTGMVDEQYF. CDR3 bases: TGTGCCACCAGCAGACCTAAGACAGGGATGGTCGACGAGCAGTACTTC.

The rearrangement uses TRBV7-9 and TRBJ2-3, with TRBD2 matching 11 bases. CDR1 and CDR2 from the germline V gene are SEHNR and FQNEAQ (reference sequence). The CDR3 totals 19 residues. V was pared by 1 base and J by 0 bases, with 9 bases of the junction left unmatched. The CDR3 sequence: CASSLVRLAGGRSTDTQYF. The CDR3 nucleotides are TGTGCCAGCAGCTTAGTCAGGCTAGCGGGGGGCCGAAGCACAGATACGCAGTATTTT. The full variable domain, with the rest looked up from reference TRBV7-9 and TRBJ2-3, is DTGVSQNPRHKITKRGQNVTFRCDPISEHNRLYWYRQTLGQGPEFLTYFQNEAQLEKSRLLSDRFSAERPKGSFSTLEIQRTEQGDSAMYLCASSLVRLAGGRSTDTQYFGPGTRLTVL.

The chain recombines TRBV5-1 with TRBJ2-3; TRBD2 is a possible D gene (6 bases). Trimming took 0 bases from V and 2 from J, leaving 10 bases between them. The CDR3 runs 15 residues. Per the germline V gene, CDR1 is SGHRS and CDR2 is YFSETQ. Here the CDR3 reads CASSLGSGATDTQYF. In DNA form, the CDR3 reads TGCGCCAGCAGCTTGGGTAGCGGCGCCACAGATACGCAGTATTTT.

V is TRBV30 and J is TRBJ2-5, with 9 bases aligning to TRBD1. The J call could be wrong; TRBJ2-7 is a better fit for the DNA end. CDR1 and CDR2 from the germline V gene are GTSNPN and SVGIG (reference sequence). The CDR3 runs to 14 residues. CDR3 nucleotides: TGTGCCTGGAGACCGGGGACAGGGATGTACGAGCAGTACTTC. Translated: CAWRPGTGMYEQYF.

The V call is TRBV11-2, the J call TRBJ2-5; 8 bases agree with TRBD1. V was pared by 0 bases and J by 5 bases, with 2 bases of the junction left unmatched. Germline CDR1 reads SGHAT; CDR2 reads FQNNGV. The CDR3 consists of 14 residues. The CDR3 nucleotides read TGTGCCAGCAGCTTAGATCACAGGGGGGAGACCCAGTACTTC. It specifies CASSLDHRGETQYF.

The CDR3 is CASSVAPSGRANEQFF. In DNA form, the CDR3 reads TGTGCCAGCAGCGTAGCCCCTAGCGGGAGGGCAAATGAGCAGTTCTTC. This chain uses TRBV9 with TRBJ2-1; 12 bases are shared with TRBD2. Looked up from germline, CDR1 is SGDLS and CDR2 is YYNGEE. CDR3 length equals 16 residues. Trimming at V came to 0 bases and at J to 7 bases, leaving 5 bases not matched to a gene.

This clone was detected only once. This chain connects TRBV5-1 to TRBJ1-2, with D possibly TRBD1 on 5 matching bases. Germline CDR1 SGHRS, CDR2 YFSETQ. Trimming cost V 0 bases and J 4 bases, with 13 bases left between them. This CDR3 has 15 amino acids. This chain's CDR3 is CASSLEAGPVYGYTF. As DNA, the CDR3 is TGCGCCAGCAGCTTGGAAGCAGGGCCCGTCTATGGCTACACCTTC. Full variable domain (outside the CDR3, taken from reference TRBV5-1 and TRBJ1-2): KAGVTQTPRYLIKTRGQQVTLSCSPISGHRSVSWYQQTPGQGLQFLFEYFSETQRNKGNFPGRFSGRQFSNSRSEMNVSTLELGDSALYLCASSLEAGPVYGYTFGSGTRLTVV.

This clone appeared once. The rearrangement uses TRBV27 and TRBJ2-2, with D perhaps TRBD1 or TRBD2 (5 bases each). This CDR3 is 17 amino acids long. Germline V CDR1 and CDR2: MNHEY, SMNVEV (reference sequence). With 6 bases removed from V and 2 bases from J, the gap between germline ends came to 19 bases. CDR3 sequence reads: CASRQNPGTANTGELFF. The CDR3 DNA reads as TGTGCCAGCAGACAAAACCCCGGGACCGCCAACACCGGGGAGCTGTTTTTT.

The V and J genes are TRBV18 and TRBJ2-5; 12 positions match TRBD2. The CDR3 runs 16 residues. J was trimmed by 0 bases and V by 6 bases; bases with no gene match: 5. The germline CDR1 and CDR2 sequences are KGHSH and LQKENI. This CDR3 is CASSRLAGGNQETQYF. The DNA for the CDR3 is TGTGCCAGCTCGCGGCTAGCGGGGGGGAACCAAGAGACCCAGTACTTC.

The CDR3 sequence is CASSTSRVGPGYGYTF. The CDR3 DNA follows: TGTGCCAGTAGTACCTCTAGAGTGGGACCGGGCTATGGCTACACCTTC. This chain links TRBV19 with TRBJ1-2; D might be TRBD1 (5 bases). The length of the CDR3 is 16 residues. CDR1 is LNHDA and CDR2 is SQIVND in the germline V gene (reference sequence). V was shortened by 4 bases and J by 4 bases, with 19 bases between the two germline ends.

The genes are TRBV10-2 and TRBJ2-7; tentative D call: TRBD1 (6 bases). V lost 4 bases to trimming and J lost 2 bases, with 9 bases between them. The CDR3 sequence is 13 residues long. The germline CDR1 and CDR2 sequences are WSHSY and SAAADI. Written as DNA, the CDR3 is TGCGCCAGCAGTGTAGGGACAACCTACGAGCAGTACTTC. Protein: CASSVGTTYEQYF.

DNA for the CDR3: TGTGCCATCAGTGCCGGCAGGGATGGCAATCAGCCCCAGCATTTT. Its protein is CAISAGRDGNQPQHF. The rearrangement joins TRBV10-3 to TRBJ1-5; TRBD1 is a possible D gene (5 bases). The CDR3 contains 15 residues. The V end lost 4 bases, the J end lost 2 bases, and 12 bases lay between the germline ends. Germline CDR1 ENHRY, CDR2 SYGVKD.

This clone was picked up one time. The genes are TRBV7-2 and TRBJ2-7, with 10 bases aligning to TRBD1. Per germline, CDR1 SGHTA and CDR2 FQGNSA. J gave up 2 bases and V 5 bases, and 6 bases lay outside the gene matches. This CDR3 has 15 residues. The CDR3, as DNA: TGTGCCAGCAGCCCGGGACAGGGGTTGGCCTACGAGCAGTACTTC. It translates to CASSPGQGLAYEQYF.

The chain combines TRBV5-8 with TRBJ2-2; perhaps TRBD1 as D (5 bases). This CDR3 comprises 16 residues. Trimming removed 5 bases from V and 1 base from J, with 15 bases in between. Germline CDR1 SGHTS, CDR2 YDEGEE. CDR3 in DNA: TGTGCCAGCAGAGGACAAGACAGACGGAACACCGGGGAGCTGTTTTTT. It specifies CASRGQDRRNTGELFF.

Written as DNA, the CDR3 is TGTGCCAGCAGGTCCGGGACAGCGGAGACCCAGTACTTC. Its translation is CASRSGTAETQYF. The V and J genes are TRBV2 and TRBJ2-5; TRBD1 matches at 7 bases. The V gene end was trimmed by 6 bases and the J gene end by 5 bases; junction bases not matched to a gene: 6. The CDR3 has 13 amino acids. Germline V lookup: CDR1 SNHLY, CDR2 FYNNEI. Based on the CDR3 plus reference TRBV2 and TRBJ2-5, the full variable domain is EPEVTQTPSHQVTQMGQEVILRCVPISNHLYFYWYRQILGQKVEFLVSFYNNEISEKSEIFDDQFSVERPDGSNFTLKIRSTKLEDSAMYFCASRSGTAETQYFGPGTRLLVL.

V usage is TRBV9 and J usage is TRBJ2-7; possible D gene TRBD2, 5 bases. CDR3 size: 15 residues. V was trimmed by 0 bases and J by 4 bases, leaving 14 bases between them. Germline-derived CDR1 and CDR2 are SGDLS and YYNGEE. The chain's CDR3 is CASSVGLPGGYEQYF. In DNA form, the CDR3 reads TGTGCCAGCAGCGTAGGCCTACCTGGAGGATACGAGCAGTACTTC.

The chain joins TRBV4-1 to TRBJ2-3; no firm D call. The CDR3 loop spans 16 amino acids. V was shortened by 2 bases and J by 6 bases, with 18 bases between the two germline ends. The V gene's germline CDR1 is MGHRA and CDR2 YSYEKL. This chain's CDR3 is CASSQSVDGVTDTQYF. CDR3 bases: TGCGCCAGCAGCCAATCTGTCGATGGGGTTACTGATACGCAGTATTTT.

The rearrangement links TRBV7-9 to TRBJ2-3, with 12 bases aligning to TRBD2. This CDR3 comprises 17 residues. The germline CDR1 and CDR2 sequences are SEHNR and FQNEAQ (reference sequence). V was pared by 5 bases and J by 3 bases, with 9 bases of the junction left unmatched. CDR3 in DNA: TGTGCCAGCAGCCATCCCGGGACTAGCGGGCGGACAGATACGCAGTATTTT. Protein: CASSHPGTSGRTDTQYF.